The source of this T cell receptor (beta chain) is a study of control samples from healthy donors and cancer patients. The method was immunoSEQ multiplex PCR; TCRdb's version includes in-frame clones alone and lacks a portion of them. The sample has some 73,000 clones; 94% are singletons. This CDR3 spans 14 amino acids. Trimming removed 1 base from V and 0 bases from J, with 5 bases in between. The germline V gene encodes CDR1 SEHNR and CDR2 FQNEAQ (reference sequence). The clonotype originates from a woman in her thirties or forties in good health. The sequenced material came from blood. The chain is built from TRBV7-9 and TRBJ2-3; D gene ambiguous. Here the CDR3 reads CASSLVGSTDTQYF. CDR3 DNA sequence: TGTGCCAGCAGCTTAGTCGGGAGCACAGATACGCAGTATTTT.